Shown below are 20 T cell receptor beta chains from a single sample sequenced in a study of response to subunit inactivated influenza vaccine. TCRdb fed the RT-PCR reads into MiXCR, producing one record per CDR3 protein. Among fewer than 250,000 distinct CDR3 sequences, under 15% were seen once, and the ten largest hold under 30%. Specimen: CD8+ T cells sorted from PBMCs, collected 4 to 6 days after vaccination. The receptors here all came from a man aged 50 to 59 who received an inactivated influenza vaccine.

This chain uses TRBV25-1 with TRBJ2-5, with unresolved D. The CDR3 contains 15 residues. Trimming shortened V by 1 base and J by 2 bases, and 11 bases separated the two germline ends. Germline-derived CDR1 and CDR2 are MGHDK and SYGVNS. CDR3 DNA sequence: TGTGCCAGCAGTGAATTTGCCACAGTTCAAGAGACCCAGTACTTC. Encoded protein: CASSEFATVQETQYF.

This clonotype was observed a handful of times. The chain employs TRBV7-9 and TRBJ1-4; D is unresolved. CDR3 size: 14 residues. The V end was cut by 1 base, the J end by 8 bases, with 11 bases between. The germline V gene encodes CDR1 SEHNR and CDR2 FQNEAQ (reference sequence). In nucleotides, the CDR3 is TGTGCCAGCAGCTTAGGGCTGGAAAACGAAAAACTGTTTTTT. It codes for CASSLGLENEKLFF. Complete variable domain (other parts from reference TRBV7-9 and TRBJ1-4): DTGVSQNPRHKITKRGQNVTFRCDPISEHNRLYWYRQTLGQGPEFLTYFQNEAQLEKSRLLSDRFSAERPKGSFSTLEIQRTEQGDSAMYLCASSLGLENEKLFFGSGTQLSVL.

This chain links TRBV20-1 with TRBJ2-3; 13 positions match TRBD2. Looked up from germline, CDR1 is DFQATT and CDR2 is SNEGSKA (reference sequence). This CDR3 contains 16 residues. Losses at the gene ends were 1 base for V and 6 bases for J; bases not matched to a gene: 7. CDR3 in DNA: TGCAGTGCTAGAGGATGGGGACTAGCGGGGCGGGATACGCAGTATTTT. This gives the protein CSARGWGLAGRDTQYF.

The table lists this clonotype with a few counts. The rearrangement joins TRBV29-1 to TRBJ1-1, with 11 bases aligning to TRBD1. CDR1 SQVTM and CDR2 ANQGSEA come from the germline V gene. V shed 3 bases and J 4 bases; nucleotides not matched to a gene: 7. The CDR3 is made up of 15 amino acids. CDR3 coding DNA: TGCAGCGTTGATTGGCCGGGACAGGGGGGCACTGAAGCTTTCTTT. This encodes CSVDWPGQGGTEAFF.

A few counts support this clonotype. The CDR3 coding sequence is TGTGCCAGCAGACCGGGCAGCTCCTACGAGCAGTACTTC. It is translated as CASRPGSSYEQYF. V and J are TRBV6-1 and TRBJ2-7; D is uncertain. CDR1 is MNHNS and CDR2 is SASEGT in the germline V gene. This CDR3 region has 13 residues. V dropped 6 bases and J dropped 0 bases, with 9 bases sitting between them.

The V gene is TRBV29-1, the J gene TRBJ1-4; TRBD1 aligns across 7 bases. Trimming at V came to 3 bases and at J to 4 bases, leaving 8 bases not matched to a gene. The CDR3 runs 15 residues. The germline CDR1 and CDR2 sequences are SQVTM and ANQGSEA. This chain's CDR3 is CSVDHGTAFNEKLFF. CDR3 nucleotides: TGCAGCGTTGACCACGGGACAGCGTTTAATGAAAAACTGTTTTTT.

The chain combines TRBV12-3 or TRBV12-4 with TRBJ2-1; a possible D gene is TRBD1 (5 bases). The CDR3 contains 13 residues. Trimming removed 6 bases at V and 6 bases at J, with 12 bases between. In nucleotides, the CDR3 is TGTGCCAGCAGCCTCCTAGGGGTCAATGAGCAGTTCTTC. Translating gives CASSLLGVNEQFF.

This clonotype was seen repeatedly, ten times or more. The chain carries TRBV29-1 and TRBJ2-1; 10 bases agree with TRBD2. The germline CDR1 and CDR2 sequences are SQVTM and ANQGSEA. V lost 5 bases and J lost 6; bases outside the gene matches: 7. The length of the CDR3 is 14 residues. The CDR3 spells CSVRAGGPLNEQFF. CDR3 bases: TGCAGCGTTAGAGCGGGGGGGCCTCTCAATGAGCAGTTCTTC.

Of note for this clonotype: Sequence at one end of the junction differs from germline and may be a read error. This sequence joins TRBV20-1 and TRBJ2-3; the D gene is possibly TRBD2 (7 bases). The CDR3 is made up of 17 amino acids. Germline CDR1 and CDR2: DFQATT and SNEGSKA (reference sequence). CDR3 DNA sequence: TGCAGTGTTAGAGATCGACACGGGGGGCAGGGCACAGATACGCAGTATTTT. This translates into CSVRDRHGGQGTDTQYF.

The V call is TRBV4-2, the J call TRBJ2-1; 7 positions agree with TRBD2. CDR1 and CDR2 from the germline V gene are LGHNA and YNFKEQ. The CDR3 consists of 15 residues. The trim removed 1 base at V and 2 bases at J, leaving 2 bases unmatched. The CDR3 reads CASSQAGGPYNEQFF. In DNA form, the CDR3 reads TGTGCCAGCAGCCAAGCGGGAGGCCCCTACAATGAGCAGTTCTTC.

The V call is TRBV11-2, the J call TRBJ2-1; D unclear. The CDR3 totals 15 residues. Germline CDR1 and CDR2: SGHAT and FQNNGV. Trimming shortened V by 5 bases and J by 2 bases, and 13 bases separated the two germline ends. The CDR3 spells CASSLSSLPYNEQFF. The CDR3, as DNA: TGTGCCAGCAGCCTATCCTCTCTCCCCTACAATGAGCAGTTCTTC.

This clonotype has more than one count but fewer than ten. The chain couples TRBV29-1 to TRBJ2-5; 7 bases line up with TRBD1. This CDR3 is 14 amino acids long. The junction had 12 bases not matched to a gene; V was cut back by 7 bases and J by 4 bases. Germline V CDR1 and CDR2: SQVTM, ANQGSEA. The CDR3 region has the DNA TGCAGCGCGTGGTCCACAGGGGTGCGAGAGACCCAGTACTTC. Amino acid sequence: CSAWSTGVRETQYF.

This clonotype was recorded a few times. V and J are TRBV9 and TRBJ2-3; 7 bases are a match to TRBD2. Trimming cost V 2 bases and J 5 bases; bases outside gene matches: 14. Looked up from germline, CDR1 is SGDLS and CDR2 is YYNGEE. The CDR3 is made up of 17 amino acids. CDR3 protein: CASSVPRNEAGEDTQYF. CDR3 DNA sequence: TGTGCCAGCAGCGTCCCTCGGAATGAGGCGGGGGAAGATACGCAGTATTTT.

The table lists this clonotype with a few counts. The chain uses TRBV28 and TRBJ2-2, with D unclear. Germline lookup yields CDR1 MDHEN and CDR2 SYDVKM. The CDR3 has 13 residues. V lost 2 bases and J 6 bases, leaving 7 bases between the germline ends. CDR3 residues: CASSLTQAGELFF. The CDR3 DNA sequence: TGTGCCAGCAGTTTAACCCAGGCCGGGGAGCTGTTTTTT. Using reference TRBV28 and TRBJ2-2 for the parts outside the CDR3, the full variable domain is DVKVTQSSRYLVKRTGEKVFLECVQDMDHENMFWYRQDPGLGLRLIYFSYDVKMKEKGDIPEGYSVSREKKERFSLILESASTNQTSMYLCASSLTQAGELFFGEGSRLTVL.

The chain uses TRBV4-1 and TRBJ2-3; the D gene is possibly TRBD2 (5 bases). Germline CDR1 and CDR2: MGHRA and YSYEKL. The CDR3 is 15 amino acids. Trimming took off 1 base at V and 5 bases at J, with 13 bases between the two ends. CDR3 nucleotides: TGCGCCAGCAGCCAAGTAACCGGGGTTGAAGATACGCAGTATTTT. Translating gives CASSQVTGVEDTQYF.

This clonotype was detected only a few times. In DNA, the CDR3 is TGTGCCAGCAGTTTATCGGGGGCCTTTGAAGCTTTCTTT. Translated, it gives CASSLSGAFEAFF. The V and J genes are TRBV12-3 or TRBV12-4 and TRBJ1-1, with D perhaps matching TRBD1 (6 bases). The CDR3 length is 13 residues. Trimming shortened V by 2 bases and J by 7 bases, and 11 bases separated the two germline ends.

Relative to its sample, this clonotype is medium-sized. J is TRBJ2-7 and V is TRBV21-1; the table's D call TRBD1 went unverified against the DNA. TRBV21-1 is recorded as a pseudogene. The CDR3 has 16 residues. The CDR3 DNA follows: TGTGCCAGCAGCAAAGTACGGGACAGGGGAAACTACGAGCAGTACTTC. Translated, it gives CASSKVRDRGNYEQYF.

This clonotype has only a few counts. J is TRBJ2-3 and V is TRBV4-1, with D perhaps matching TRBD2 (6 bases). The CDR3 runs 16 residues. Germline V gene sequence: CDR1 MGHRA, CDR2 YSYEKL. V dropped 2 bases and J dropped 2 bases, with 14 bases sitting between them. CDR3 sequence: CASSQLLGGITDTQYF. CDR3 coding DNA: TGCGCCAGCAGCCAATTGTTGGGGGGTATCACAGATACGCAGTATTTT.

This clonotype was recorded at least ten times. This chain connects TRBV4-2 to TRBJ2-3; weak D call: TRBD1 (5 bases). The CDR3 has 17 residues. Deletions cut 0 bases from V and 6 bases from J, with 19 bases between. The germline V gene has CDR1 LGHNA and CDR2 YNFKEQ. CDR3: CASSQDWPGPPGDTQYF. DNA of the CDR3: TGTGCCAGCAGCCAAGATTGGCCAGGCCCACCAGGGGATACGCAGTATTTT.

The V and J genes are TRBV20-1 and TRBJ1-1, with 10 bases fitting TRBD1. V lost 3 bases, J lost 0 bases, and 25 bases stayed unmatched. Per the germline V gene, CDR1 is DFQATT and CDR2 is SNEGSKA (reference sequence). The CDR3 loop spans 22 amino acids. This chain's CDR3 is CSASQLIPGQGLKGTVNTEAFF. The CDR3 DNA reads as TGCAGTGCTAGCCAGCTTATTCCGGGACAGGGGTTGAAAGGGACCGTGAACACTGAAGCTTTCTTT.